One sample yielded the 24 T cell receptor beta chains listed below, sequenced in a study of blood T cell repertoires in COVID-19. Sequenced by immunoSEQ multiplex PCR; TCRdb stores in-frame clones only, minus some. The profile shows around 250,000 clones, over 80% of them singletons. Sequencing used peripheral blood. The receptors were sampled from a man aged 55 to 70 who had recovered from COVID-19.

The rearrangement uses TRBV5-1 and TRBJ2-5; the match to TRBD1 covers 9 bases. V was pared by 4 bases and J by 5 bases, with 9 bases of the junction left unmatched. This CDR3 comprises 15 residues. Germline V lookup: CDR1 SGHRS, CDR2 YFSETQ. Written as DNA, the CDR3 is TGCGCCAGCAGCAAGGGACAGGGAATTGGGGAGACCCAGTACTTC. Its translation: CASSKGQGIGETQYF.

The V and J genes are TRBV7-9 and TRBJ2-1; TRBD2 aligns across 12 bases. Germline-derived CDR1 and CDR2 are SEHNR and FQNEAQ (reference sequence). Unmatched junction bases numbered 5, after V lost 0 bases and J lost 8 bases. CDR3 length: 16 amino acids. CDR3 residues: CASSLATSGSSYEQFF. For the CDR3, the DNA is TGTGCCAGCAGCTTAGCGACTAGCGGGAGCTCCTATGAGCAGTTCTTC.

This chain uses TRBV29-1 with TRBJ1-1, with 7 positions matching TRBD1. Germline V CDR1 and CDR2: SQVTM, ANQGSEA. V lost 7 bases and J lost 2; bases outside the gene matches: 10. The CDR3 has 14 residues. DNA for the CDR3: TGCAGCGGCCTAACCGGGACAGCCAACACTGAAGCTTTCTTT. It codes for CSGLTGTANTEAFF.

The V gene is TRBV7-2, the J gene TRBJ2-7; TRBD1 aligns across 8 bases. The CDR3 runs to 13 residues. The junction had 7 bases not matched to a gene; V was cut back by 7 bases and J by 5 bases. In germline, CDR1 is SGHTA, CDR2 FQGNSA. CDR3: CASILGQVHEQYF. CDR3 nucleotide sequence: TGTGCCAGCATCCTGGGACAGGTCCACGAGCAGTACTTC.

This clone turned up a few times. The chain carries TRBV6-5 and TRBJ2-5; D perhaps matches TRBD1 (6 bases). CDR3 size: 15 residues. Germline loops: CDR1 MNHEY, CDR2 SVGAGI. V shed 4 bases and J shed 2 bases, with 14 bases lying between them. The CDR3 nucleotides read TGTGCCAGCAGTTGGGCAGTTACAGGGCAAGAGACCCAGTACTTC. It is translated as CASSWAVTGQETQYF.

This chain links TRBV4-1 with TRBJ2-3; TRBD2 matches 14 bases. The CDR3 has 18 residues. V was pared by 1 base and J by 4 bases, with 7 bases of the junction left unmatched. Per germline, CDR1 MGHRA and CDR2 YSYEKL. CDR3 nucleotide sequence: TGCGCCAGCAGCCAAGGGAGACTAGCGGGAGGGCCTGCAGATACGCAGTATTTT. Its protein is CASSQGRLAGGPADTQYF.

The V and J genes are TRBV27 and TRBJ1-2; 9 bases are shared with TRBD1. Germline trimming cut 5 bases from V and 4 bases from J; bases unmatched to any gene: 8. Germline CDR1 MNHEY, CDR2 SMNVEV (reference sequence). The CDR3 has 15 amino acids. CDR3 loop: CASSPDRGGPYGYTF. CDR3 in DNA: TGTGCCAGCAGTCCGGACAGGGGAGGTCCCTATGGCTACACCTTC.

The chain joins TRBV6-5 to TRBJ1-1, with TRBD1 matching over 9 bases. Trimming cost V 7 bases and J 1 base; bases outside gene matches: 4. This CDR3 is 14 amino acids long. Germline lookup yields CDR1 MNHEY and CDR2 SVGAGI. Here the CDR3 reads CASTRDRENTEAFF. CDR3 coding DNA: TGTGCCAGCACCAGGGACAGGGAGAACACTGAAGCTTTCTTT.

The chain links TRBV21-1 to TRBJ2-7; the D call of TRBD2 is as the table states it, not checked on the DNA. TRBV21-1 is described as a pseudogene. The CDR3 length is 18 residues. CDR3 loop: CASSNWCLGTSGSYEQYF. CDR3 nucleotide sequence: TGTGCCAGCAGCAACTGGTGCCTCGGGACTAGCGGATCCTACGAGCAGTACTTC.

Written as DNA, the CDR3 is TGTGCCAGCAGCCAAGATTTACGGCAGCCCCAGCATTTT. The encoded protein is CASSQDLRQPQHF. The rearrangement joins TRBV3-1 (or the pseudogene TRBV3-2) to TRBJ1-5; D is unresolved. V lost 0 bases to trimming and J lost 7 bases, with 7 bases between them. Germline loops: CDR1 LGHDT, CDR2 YNNKEL (reference sequence). There are 13 residues in the CDR3.

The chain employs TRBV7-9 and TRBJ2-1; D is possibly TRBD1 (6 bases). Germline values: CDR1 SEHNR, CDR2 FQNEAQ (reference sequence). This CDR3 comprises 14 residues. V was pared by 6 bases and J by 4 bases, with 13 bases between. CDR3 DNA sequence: TGTGCCAGCAGTGGACAGCAGGTTTACAATGAGCAGTTCTTC. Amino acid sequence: CASSGQQVYNEQFF. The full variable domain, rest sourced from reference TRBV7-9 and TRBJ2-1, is DTGVSQNPRHKITKRGQNVTFRCDPISEHNRLYWYRQTLGQGPEFLTYFQNEAQLEKSRLLSDRFSAERPKGSFSTLEIQRTEQGDSAMYLCASSGQQVYNEQFFGPGTRLTVL.

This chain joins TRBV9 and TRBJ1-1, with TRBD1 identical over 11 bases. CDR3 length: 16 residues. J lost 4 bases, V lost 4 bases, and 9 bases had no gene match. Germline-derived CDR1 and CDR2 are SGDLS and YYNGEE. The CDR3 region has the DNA TGTGCCAGCAGCCCAAGAGAGGGACAGGGGGGCACTGAAGCTTTCTTT. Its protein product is CASSPREGQGGTEAFF.

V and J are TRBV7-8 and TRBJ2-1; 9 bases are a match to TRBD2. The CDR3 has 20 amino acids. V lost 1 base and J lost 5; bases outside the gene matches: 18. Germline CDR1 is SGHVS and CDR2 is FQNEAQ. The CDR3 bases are TGTGCCAGCAGCTTAGTTGGGGTAGGCGCGGGGGGGCCGGGCGACAATGAGCAGTTCTTC. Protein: CASSLVGVGAGGPGDNEQFF.

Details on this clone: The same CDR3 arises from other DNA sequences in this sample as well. CDR3 in amino acids: CASSLGLAGASSYEQYF. The CDR3, as DNA: TGCGCCAGCAGCTTAGGACTAGCGGGGGCCTCCTCCTACGAGCAGTACTTC. V gene TRBV5-1 combines with J gene TRBJ2-7; 13 bases map to TRBD2. Germline loops: CDR1 SGHRS, CDR2 YFSETQ. Unmatched junction bases numbered 5, after V lost 2 bases and J lost 0 bases. This CDR3 spans 17 amino acids.

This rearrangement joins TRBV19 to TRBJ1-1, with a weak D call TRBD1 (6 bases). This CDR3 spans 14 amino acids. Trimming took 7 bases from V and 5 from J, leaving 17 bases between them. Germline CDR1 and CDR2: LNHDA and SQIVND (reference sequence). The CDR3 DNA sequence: TGTGCCAGTAACCACAGGGTACCGGGGACTGAAGCTTTCTTT. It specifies CASNHRVPGTEAFF.

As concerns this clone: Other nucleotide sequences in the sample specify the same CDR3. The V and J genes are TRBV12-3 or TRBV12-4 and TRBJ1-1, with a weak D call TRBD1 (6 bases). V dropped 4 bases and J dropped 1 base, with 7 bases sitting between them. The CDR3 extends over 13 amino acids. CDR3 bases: TGTGCCAGCAGTTGGGGGCAGAACACTGAAGCTTTCTTT. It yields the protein CASSWGQNTEAFF.

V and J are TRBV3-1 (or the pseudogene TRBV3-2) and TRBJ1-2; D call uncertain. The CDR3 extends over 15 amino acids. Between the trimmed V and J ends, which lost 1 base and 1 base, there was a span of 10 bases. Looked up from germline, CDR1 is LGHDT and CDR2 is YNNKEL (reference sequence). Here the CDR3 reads CASSQGATRNYGYTF. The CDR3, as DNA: TGTGCCAGCAGCCAAGGGGCAACACGTAACTATGGCTACACCTTC.

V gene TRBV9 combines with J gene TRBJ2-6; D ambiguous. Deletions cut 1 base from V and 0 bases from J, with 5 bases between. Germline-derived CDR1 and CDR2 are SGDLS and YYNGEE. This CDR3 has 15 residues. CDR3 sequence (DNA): TGTGCCAGCAGCGTACCCAGCTCTGGGGCCAACGTCCTGACTTTC. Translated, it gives CASSVPSSGANVLTF.

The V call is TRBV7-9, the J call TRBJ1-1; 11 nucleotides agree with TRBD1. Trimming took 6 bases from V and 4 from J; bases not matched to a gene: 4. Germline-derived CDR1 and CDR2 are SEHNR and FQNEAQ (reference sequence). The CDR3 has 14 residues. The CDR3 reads CASRPGTGGTEAFF. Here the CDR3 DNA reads TGTGCCAGCAGACCCGGGACAGGGGGCACTGAAGCTTTCTTT.

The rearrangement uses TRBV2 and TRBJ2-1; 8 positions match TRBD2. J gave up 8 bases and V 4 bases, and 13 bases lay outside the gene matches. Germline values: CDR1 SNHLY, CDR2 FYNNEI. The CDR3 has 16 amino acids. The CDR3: CASSAGWGGGSDEQFF. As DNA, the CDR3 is TGTGCCAGCAGTGCGGGCTGGGGCGGGGGGAGCGATGAGCAGTTCTTC.

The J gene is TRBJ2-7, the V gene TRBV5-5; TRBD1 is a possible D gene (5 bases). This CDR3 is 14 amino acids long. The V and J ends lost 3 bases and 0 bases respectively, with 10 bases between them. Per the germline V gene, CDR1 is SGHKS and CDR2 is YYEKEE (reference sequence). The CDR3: CASSWGGASYEQYF. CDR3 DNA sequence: TGTGCCAGCAGCTGGGGTGGGGCCTCCTACGAGCAGTACTTC.

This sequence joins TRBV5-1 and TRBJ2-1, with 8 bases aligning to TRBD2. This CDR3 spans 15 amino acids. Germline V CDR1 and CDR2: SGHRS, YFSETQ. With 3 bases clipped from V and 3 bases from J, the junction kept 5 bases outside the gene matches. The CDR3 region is CASSSSGGNYNEQFF. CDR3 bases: TGCGCCAGCAGCTCCAGCGGGGGAAACTACAATGAGCAGTTCTTC. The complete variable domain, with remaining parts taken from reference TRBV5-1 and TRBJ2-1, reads KAGVTQTPRYLIKTRGQQVTLSCSPISGHRSVSWYQQTPGQGLQFLFEYFSETQRNKGNFPGRFSGRQFSNSRSEMNVSTLELGDSALYLCASSSSGGNYNEQFFGPGTRLTVL.

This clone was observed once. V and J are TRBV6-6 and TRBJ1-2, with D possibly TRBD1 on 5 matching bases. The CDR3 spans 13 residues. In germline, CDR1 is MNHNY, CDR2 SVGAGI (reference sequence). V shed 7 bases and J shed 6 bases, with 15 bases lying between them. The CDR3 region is CASIPSGLDGYTF. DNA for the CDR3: TGTGCCAGCATTCCTTCAGGGCTGGATGGCTACACCTTC.

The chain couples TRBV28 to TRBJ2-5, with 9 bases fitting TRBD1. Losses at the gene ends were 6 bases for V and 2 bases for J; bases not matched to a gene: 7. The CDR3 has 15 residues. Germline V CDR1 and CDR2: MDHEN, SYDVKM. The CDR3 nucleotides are TGTGCCAGCAGCCGTCCCGGGACAGGGCAAGAGACCCAGTACTTC. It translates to CASSRPGTGQETQYF.